This T cell receptor (beta chain) was found in a study of Graves' ophthalmopathy and Graves' hyperthyroidism. Study-wide context: Samples of peripheral blood were obtained at initial diagnosis, prior to treatment of any kind. Findings and limits, study-wide: Blood repertoires reportedly contained most expanded thyroid clonotypes above 0.001 frequency. Ophthalmopathy progression predictions by the model showed about 75% specificity and 60% to 71% sensitivity.

Germline-derived CDR1 and CDR2 are SGHAT and FQNNGV. Trimming stripped 2 bases from V and 0 bases from J, with 14 bases between. CDR3 length equals 16 residues. RNA transcripts provided the template for amplifying TCR beta CDR3 regions. Scientists carried out first-round RT-PCR using HTBI primers and then a second-round multiplex PCR. TCRdb reanalysed the multiplex PCR reads using MiXCR and keeps one entry per CDR3 protein. The sample consists of roughly 480,000 distinct CDR3 sequences, around 15% of them appearing once. The source of the PBMCs was 10 ml of fresh peripheral blood. Many counts were recorded for this clonotype. Its target is unknown.

The V gene is TRBV11-2, the J gene TRBJ2-7; D is perhaps TRBD2 (6 bases). Sequenced: blood. The sequence was obtained from a woman younger than 45 with Graves' ophthalmopathy. The CDR3 is CASSLRGSVLSYEQYF. CDR3 DNA sequence: TGTGCCAGCAGCTTACGGGGGTCCGTCCTCTCCTACGAGCAGTACTTC.